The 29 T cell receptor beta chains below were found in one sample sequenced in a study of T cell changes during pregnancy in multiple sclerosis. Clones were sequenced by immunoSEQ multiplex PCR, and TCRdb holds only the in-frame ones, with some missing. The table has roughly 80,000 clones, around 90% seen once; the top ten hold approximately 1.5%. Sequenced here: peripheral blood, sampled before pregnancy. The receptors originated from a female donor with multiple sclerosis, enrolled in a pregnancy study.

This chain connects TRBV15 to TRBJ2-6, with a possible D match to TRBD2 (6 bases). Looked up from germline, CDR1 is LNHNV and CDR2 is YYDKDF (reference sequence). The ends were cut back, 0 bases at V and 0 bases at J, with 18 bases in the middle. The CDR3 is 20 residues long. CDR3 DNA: TGTGCCACCAGCAGAGATCCCCCCAGCAGCGGGCTCTCTGGGGCCAACGTCCTGACTTTC. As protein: CATSRDPPSSGLSGANVLTF.

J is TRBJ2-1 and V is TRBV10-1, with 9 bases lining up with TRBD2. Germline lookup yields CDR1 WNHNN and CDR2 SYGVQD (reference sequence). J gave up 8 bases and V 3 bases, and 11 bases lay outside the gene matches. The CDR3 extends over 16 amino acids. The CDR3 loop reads CASSETRGGARDEQFF. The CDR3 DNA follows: TGCGCCAGCAGTGAAACGCGCGGGGGGGCCAGGGATGAGCAGTTCTTC.

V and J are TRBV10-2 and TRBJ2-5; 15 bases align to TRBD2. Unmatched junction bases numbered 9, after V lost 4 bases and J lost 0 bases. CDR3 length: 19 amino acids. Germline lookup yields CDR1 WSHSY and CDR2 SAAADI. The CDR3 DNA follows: TGCGCCAGCAGTGGCTGGACTAGCGGGGGGGCGGGGGACCAAGAGACCCAGTACTTC. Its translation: CASSGWTSGGAGDQETQYF.

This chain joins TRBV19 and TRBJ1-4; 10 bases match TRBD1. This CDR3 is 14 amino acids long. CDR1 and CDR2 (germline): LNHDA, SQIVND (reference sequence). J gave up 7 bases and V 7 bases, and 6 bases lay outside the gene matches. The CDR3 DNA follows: TGTGCCAGTAAAAAAAGGGACAGGGGTGAAAAACTGTTTTTT. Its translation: CASKKRDRGEKLFF.

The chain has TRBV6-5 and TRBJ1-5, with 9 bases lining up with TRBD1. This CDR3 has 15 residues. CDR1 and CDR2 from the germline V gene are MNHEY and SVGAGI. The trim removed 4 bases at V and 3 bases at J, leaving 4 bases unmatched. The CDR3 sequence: CASSSGQGLNQPQHF. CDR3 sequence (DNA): TGTGCCAGCAGTTCGGGACAGGGCCTCAATCAGCCCCAGCATTTT.

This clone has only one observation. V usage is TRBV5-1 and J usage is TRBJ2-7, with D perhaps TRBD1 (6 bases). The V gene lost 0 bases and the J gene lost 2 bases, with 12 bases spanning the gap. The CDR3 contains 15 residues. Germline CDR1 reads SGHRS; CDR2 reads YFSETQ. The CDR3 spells CASSLDLGTPYEQYF. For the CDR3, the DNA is TGCGCCAGCAGCTTGGACCTCGGGACACCCTACGAGCAGTACTTC.

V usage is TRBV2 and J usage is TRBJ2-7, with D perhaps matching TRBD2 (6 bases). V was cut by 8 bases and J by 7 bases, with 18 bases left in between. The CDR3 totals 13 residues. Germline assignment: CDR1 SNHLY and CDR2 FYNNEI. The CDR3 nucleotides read TGTGCCAGCCATATGGGAGGTGGTTTTGAGCAGTACTTC. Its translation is CASHMGGGFEQYF. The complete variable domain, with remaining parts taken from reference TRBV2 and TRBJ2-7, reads EPEVTQTPSHQVTQMGQEVILRCVPISNHLYFYWYRQILGQKVEFLVSFYNNEISEKSEIFDDQFSVERPDGSNFTLKIRSTKLEDSAMYFCASHMGGGFEQYFGPGTRLTVT.

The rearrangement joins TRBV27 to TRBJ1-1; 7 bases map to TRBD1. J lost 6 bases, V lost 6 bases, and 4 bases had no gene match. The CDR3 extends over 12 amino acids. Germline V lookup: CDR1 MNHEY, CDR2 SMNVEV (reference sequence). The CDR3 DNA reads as TGTGCCAGCAGAGAGGGGGCGGCTGAAGCTTTCTTT. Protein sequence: CASREGAAEAFF.

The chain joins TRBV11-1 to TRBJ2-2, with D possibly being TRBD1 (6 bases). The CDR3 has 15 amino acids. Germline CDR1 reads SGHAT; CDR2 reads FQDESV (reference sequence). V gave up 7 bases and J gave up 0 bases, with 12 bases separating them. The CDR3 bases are TGTGCCAGCATCCAACAGGGTTCGAACACCGGGGAGCTGTTTTTT. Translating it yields CASIQQGSNTGELFF.

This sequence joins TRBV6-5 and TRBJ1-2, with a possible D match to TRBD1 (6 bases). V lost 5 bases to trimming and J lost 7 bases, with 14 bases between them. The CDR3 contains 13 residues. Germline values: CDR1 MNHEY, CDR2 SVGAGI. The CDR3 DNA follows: TGTGCCAGCAGTCCACAGGGTAAAGGTGGCTACACCTTC. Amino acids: CASSPQGKGGYTF.

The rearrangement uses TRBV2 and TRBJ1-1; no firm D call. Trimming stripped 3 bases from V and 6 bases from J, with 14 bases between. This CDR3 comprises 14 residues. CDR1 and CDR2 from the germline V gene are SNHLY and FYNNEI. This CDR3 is CASSDPSRGAEAFF. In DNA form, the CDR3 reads TGTGCCAGCAGTGACCCCTCACGGGGAGCTGAAGCTTTCTTT.

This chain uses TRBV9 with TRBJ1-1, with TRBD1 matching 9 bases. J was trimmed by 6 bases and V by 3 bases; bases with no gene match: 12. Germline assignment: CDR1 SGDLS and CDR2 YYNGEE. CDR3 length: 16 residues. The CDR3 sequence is CASSGTGGLFSSEAFF. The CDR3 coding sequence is TGTGCCAGCAGCGGAACAGGGGGCTTGTTTAGCTCTGAAGCTTTCTTT.

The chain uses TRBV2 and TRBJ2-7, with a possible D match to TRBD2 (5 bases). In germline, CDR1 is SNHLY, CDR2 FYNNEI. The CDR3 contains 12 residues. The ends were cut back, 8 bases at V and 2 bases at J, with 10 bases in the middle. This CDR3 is CASLTRAYEQYF. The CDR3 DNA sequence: TGTGCCAGCTTAACGAGGGCCTACGAGCAGTACTTC.

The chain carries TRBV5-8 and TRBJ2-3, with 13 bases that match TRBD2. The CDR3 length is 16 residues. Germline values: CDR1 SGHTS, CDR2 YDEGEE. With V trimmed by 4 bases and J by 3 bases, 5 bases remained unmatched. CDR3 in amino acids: CASSAQTSGGTDTQYF. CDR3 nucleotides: TGTGCCAGCAGCGCCCAGACTAGCGGGGGGACAGATACGCAGTATTTT. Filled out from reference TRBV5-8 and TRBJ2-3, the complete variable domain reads EAGVTQSPTHLIKTRGQQATLRCSPISGHTSVYWYQQALGLGLQFLLWYDEGEERNRGNFPPRFSGRQFPNYSSELNVNALELEDSALYLCASSAQTSGGTDTQYFGPGTRLTVL.

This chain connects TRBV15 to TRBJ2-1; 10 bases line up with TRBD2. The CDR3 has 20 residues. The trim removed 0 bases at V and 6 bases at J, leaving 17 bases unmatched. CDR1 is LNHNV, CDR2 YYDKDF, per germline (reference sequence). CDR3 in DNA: TGTGCCACCAGCAGAGACCCCGGGAGTCAGCGGGGGGGCCCGGGCAATGAGCAGTTCTTC. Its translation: CATSRDPGSQRGGPGNEQFF.

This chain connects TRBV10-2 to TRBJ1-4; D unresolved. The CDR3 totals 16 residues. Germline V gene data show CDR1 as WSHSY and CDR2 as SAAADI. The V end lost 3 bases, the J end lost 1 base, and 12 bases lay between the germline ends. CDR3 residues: CASSDLSTLTNEKLFF. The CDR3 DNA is TGCGCCAGCAGTGACCTATCAACCCTAACTAATGAAAAACTGTTTTTT.

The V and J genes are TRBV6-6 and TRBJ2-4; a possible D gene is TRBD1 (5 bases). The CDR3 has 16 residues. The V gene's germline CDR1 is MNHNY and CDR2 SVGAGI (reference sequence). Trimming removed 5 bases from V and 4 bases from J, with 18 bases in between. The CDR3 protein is CASSQPTQAPKNIQYF. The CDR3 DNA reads TGTGCCAGCAGTCAACCTACACAGGCCCCGAAAAACATTCAGTACTTC.

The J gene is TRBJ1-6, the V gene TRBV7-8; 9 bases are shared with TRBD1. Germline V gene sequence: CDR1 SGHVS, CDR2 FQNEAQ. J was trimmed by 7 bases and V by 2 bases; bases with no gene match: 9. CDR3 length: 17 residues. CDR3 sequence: CASSLPRRQGVNSPLHF. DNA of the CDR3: TGTGCCAGCAGCTTACCCAGGCGACAGGGGGTCAATTCACCCCTCCACTTT.

This CDR3 reads CASSFYGSGNRGHEQFF. The CDR3 DNA sequence: TGTGCCAGCAGCTTTTATGGTAGCGGTAACAGAGGCCATGAGCAGTTCTTC. This sequence joins TRBV5-8 and TRBJ2-1, with D possibly being TRBD2 (6 bases). The CDR3 consists of 17 residues. CDR1 is SGHTS, CDR2 YDEGEE, per germline. V lost 2 bases and J lost 8, with 23 bases in between.

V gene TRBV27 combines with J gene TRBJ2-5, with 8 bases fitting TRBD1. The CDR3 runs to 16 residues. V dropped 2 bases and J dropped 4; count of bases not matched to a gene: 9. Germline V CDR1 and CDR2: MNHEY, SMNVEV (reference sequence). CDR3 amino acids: CASSLMSGGAGETQYF. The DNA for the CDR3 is TGTGCCAGCAGTTTAATGTCAGGGGGCGCGGGAGAGACCCAGTACTTC.

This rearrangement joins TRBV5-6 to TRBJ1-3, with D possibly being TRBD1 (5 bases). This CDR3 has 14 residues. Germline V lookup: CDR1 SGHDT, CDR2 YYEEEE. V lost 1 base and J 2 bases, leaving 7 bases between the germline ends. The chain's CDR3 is CASSLLTAGNTIYF. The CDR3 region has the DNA TGTGCCAGCAGCTTGCTGACAGCTGGAAACACCATATATTTT.

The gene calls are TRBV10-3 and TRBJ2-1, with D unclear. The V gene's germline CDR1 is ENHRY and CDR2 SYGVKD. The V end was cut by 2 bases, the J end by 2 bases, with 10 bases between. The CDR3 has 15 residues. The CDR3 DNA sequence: TGTGCCATCAGTGAGATTGGCGGCCCCTACAATGAGCAGTTCTTC. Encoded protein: CAISEIGGPYNEQFF.

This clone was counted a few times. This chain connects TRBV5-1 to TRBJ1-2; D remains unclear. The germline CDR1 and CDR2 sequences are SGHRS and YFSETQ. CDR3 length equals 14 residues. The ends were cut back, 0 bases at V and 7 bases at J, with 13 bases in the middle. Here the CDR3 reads CASSLGEGRIGYTF. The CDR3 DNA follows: TGCGCCAGCAGCTTGGGGGAGGGAAGGATTGGCTACACCTTC.

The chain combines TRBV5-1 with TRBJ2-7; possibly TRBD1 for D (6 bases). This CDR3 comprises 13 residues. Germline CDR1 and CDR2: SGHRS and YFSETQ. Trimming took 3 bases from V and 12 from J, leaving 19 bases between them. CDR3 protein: CASSWGLQGQGYF. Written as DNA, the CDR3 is TGCGCCAGCAGCTGGGGATTACAGGGCCAAGGGTACTTC.

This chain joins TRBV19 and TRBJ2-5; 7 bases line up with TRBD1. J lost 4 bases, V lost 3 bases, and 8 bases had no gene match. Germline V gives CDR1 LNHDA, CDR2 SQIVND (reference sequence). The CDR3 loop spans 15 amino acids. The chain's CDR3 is CASSIGLQGRETQYF. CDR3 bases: TGTGCCAGTAGTATCGGCTTACAGGGGAGAGAGACCCAGTACTTC.

The CDR3 region is CASRSYSNQPQHF. CDR3 in DNA: TGTGCCAGCAGGAGTTATAGCAATCAGCCCCAGCATTTT. The genes are TRBV27 and TRBJ1-5; D unclear. Deletions cut 6 bases from V and 0 bases from J, with 6 bases between. The germline V gene has CDR1 MNHEY and CDR2 SMNVEV (reference sequence). The CDR3 loop spans 13 amino acids.

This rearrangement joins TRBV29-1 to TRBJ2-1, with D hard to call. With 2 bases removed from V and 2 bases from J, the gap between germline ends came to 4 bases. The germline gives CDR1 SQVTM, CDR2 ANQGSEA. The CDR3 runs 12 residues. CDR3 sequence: CSVEWPYNEQFF. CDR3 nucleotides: TGCAGCGTTGAATGGCCCTACAATGAGCAGTTCTTC.

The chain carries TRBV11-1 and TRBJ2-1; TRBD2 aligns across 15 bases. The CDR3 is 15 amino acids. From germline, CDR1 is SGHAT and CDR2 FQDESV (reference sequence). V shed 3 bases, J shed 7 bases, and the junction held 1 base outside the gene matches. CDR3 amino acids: CASSFGTSGGNEQFF. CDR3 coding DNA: TGTGCCAGCAGCTTCGGGACTAGCGGGGGGAATGAGCAGTTCTTC.

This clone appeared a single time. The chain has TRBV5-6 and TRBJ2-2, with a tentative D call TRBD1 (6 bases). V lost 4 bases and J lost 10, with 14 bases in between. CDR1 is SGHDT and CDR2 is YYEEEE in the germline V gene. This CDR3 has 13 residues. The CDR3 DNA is TGTGCCAGCAGCCCGGACAGAGGGGAGGAGCTGTTTTTT. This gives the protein CASSPDRGEELFF.